This T cell receptor (beta chain) was identified in a study of identical twins. Each CDR3 protein gets one entry after TCRdb re-called the 5' RACE reads with MiXCR. The data contain 700,000 or so distinct CDR3 sequences, over 8.5% of them singletons. Regarding the study as a whole: Beta out-of-frame sequences displayed a weaker excess of sharing between twins. High-abundance cord blood beta clonotypes had fewer insertions; memory repertoires showed none. Within monozygotic twins, out-of-frame TCR alpha sharing was underestimated by the models.

The CDR3 spans 12 residues. Trimming cost V 7 bases and J 0 bases, with 5 bases left between them. Looked up from germline, CDR1 is MDHEN and CDR2 is SYDVKM. This clonotype was recorded at least ten times. Antigen unknown. The same sample was also studied in work on yellow fever vaccine responses in identical twins.

Sequencing input: PBMCs. This receptor was identified in a woman aged 18-29 years in good health. This chain connects TRBV28 to TRBJ2-3; unclear D gene. This CDR3 reads CASKGSTDTQYF. The CDR3, as DNA: TGTGCCAGCAAAGGGAGCACAGATACGCAGTATTTT.